Presented here are 18 T cell receptor beta chains from one specimen sequenced in a study of blood T cell repertoires in COVID-19. The table came from immunoSEQ multiplex PCR; TCRdb's copy has only in-frame clones and leaves some out. The sample yields approximately 100,000 clones, 70% to 90% seen once. Sample: peripheral blood. The origin of the receptors is a human donor in a cohort sampled during active COVID-19.

The V and J genes are TRBV11-1 and TRBJ2-6; 8 bases agree with TRBD1. V gave up 3 bases and J gave up 13 bases; unmatched junction bases: 8. The CDR3 sequence is 14 residues long. From germline, CDR1 is SGHAT and CDR2 FQDESV (reference sequence). In DNA form, the CDR3 reads TGTGCCAGCAGCTTGTTTCGGACAGGGATGGTCCTGACTTTC. This codes for CASSLFRTGMVLTF.

The chain joins TRBV15 to TRBJ1-6; tentatively, D is TRBD1 (6 bases). This CDR3 is built from 16 residues. Germline V gene lookup returns CDR1 LNHNV and CDR2 YYDKDF (reference sequence). Trimming left V 4 bases short and J 7 bases short, with 17 bases between. CDR3 amino acids: CATSTRMTGGNSPLHF. The CDR3 DNA reads as TGTGCCACCAGCACCCGAATGACAGGAGGAAATTCACCCCTCCACTTT.

The V call is TRBV19, the J call TRBJ1-1, with TRBD1 identical over 8 bases. V was pared by 8 bases and J by 1 base, with 3 bases of the junction left unmatched. Germline V gives CDR1 LNHDA, CDR2 SQIVND (reference sequence). The length of the CDR3 is 13 residues. This CDR3 is CASSDRANTEAFF. The CDR3 nucleotides are TGTGCCAGTTCGGACAGGGCGAACACTGAAGCTTTCTTT. The entire variable domain, with the rest obtained from reference TRBV19 and TRBJ1-1, is as follows: DGGITQSPKYLFRKEGQNVTLSCEQNLNHDAMYWYRQDPGQGLRLIYYSQIVNDFQKGDIAEGYSVSREKKESFPLTVTSAQKNPTAFYLCASSDRANTEAFFGQGTRLTVV.

This clone was seen a single time. The chain joins TRBV7-9 to TRBJ1-2, with TRBD1 matching 8 bases. There are 16 residues in the CDR3. Unmatched junction bases numbered 10, after V lost 5 bases and J lost 2 bases. Germline CDR1 SEHNR, CDR2 FQNEAQ (reference sequence). DNA for the CDR3: TGTGCCAGCAGCCCGTTACAGGGGGTTGCGAACTATGGCTACACCTTC. Its protein is CASSPLQGVANYGYTF.

This chain joins TRBV5-4 and TRBJ2-7; 9 positions agree with TRBD1. V lost 0 bases to trimming and J lost 3 bases; unmatched junction nucleotides: 7. CDR1 SGHNT and CDR2 YYREEE come from the germline V gene (reference sequence). The CDR3 sequence is 16 residues long. CDR3 bases: TGTGCCAGCAGCTTGGCCACCGGGACAGGGTACTACGAGCAGTACTTC. Translating it yields CASSLATGTGYYEQYF.

The chain links TRBV6-6 to TRBJ2-1; D unresolved. This CDR3 contains 14 residues. Germline CDR1 reads MNHNY; CDR2 reads SVGAGI (reference sequence). Trimming left V 7 bases short and J 4 bases short, with 14 bases between. CDR3 residues: CASKAPTGYNEQFF. CDR3 coding DNA: TGTGCCAGCAAAGCGCCTACTGGTTACAATGAGCAGTTCTTC.

As concerns this clone: This sample also contains other DNA sequences that code for the same CDR3. The CDR3 DNA sequence: TGCGCCAGCAGCTTGGCCGTAGTGGCGGGGGGCTACAATGAGCAGTTCTTC. Its translation: CASSLAVVAGGYNEQFF. The chain is built from TRBV5-1 and TRBJ2-1; TRBD2 agrees at 8 bases. Germline assignment: CDR1 SGHRS and CDR2 YFSETQ. The V gene end was trimmed by 0 bases and the J gene end by 3 bases; junction bases not matched to a gene: 8. The CDR3 is 17 residues long.

The rearrangement joins TRBV3-1 (or the pseudogene TRBV3-2) to TRBJ1-1, with no clear D. CDR1 and CDR2 from the germline V gene are LGHDT and YNNKEL (reference sequence). V gave up 0 bases and J gave up 1 base, with 6 bases separating them. The CDR3 totals 14 residues. For the CDR3, the DNA is TGTGCCAGCAGCCAAGACCCCTGGAACACTGAAGCTTTCTTT. Its protein is CASSQDPWNTEAFF.

The chain has TRBV28 and TRBJ1-2; D possibly corresponds to TRBD1 (6 bases). CDR1 is MDHEN, CDR2 SYDVKM, per germline. Deletions cut 6 bases from V and 4 bases from J, with 9 bases between. This CDR3 spans 12 amino acids. CDR3 sequence (DNA): TGTGCCAGCAGGGGGACAAGCTATGGCTACACCTTC. This translates into CASRGTSYGYTF.

The chain carries TRBV6-5 and TRBJ1-2; D possibly corresponds to TRBD1 (5 bases). The CDR3 length is 12 residues. Germline CDR1 reads MNHEY; CDR2 reads SVGAGI. Trimming took 6 bases from V and 3 from J, leaving 8 bases between them. The CDR3 sequence is CASRDSYYGYTF. The CDR3 DNA reads as TGTGCCAGCAGAGACAGCTACTATGGCTACACCTTC.

The V and J genes are TRBV28 and TRBJ2-5; D is possibly TRBD1 (7 bases). Germline CDR1 is MDHEN and CDR2 is SYDVKM. The CDR3 has 15 amino acids. Trimming took 7 bases from V and 1 from J, leaving 16 bases between them. CDR3 amino acids: CASIIRGVPQETQYF. The CDR3 nucleotides are TGTGCCAGCATCATCAGGGGGGTACCCCAAGAGACCCAGTACTTC.

The chain is built from TRBV7-9 and TRBJ1-5, with D possibly being TRBD1 (6 bases). V was cut by 3 bases and J by 7 bases, with 19 bases left in between. CDR1 and CDR2 (germline): SEHNR, FQNEAQ (reference sequence). The CDR3 contains 16 residues. The CDR3 DNA reads TGTGCCAGCAGCTTGGGATATCGGACAGATGAACAGCCCCAGCATTTT. Residues: CASSLGYRTDEQPQHF.

This chain connects TRBV12-3 or TRBV12-4 to TRBJ2-5; D unresolved. Trimming shortened V by 5 bases and J by 3 bases, and 4 bases separated the two germline ends. The CDR3 is made up of 11 amino acids. The CDR3 protein is CASSQKETQYF. For the CDR3, the DNA is TGTGCCAGCAGTCAAAAAGAGACCCAGTACTTC.

This chain links TRBV4-3 with TRBJ1-4, with D possibly TRBD1 on 5 matching bases. CDR1 is LGHNA, CDR2 YSLEER, per germline. Trimming took off 0 bases at V and 7 bases at J, with 18 bases between the two ends. CDR3 length equals 17 residues. This chain's CDR3 is CASSQDSSGGYSEKLFF. In DNA form, the CDR3 reads TGCGCCAGCAGCCAAGACAGTTCCGGGGGATATAGTGAAAAACTGTTTTTT.

The CDR3 sequence is CASSSPGDGGETQYF. In DNA form, the CDR3 reads TGTGCCAGCAGCAGTCCCGGGGACGGGGGAGAGACCCAGTACTTC. The chain has TRBV5-4 and TRBJ2-5, with TRBD2 as a possible D gene (6 bases). Germline CDR1 reads SGHNT; CDR2 reads YYREEE (reference sequence). This CDR3 is built from 15 residues. The ends were cut back, 4 bases at V and 4 bases at J, with 17 bases in the middle.

V gene TRBV5-1 combines with J gene TRBJ2-3; the D gene is possibly TRBD2 (5 bases). The V gene's germline CDR1 is SGHRS and CDR2 YFSETQ. CDR3 length equals 15 residues. V was trimmed by 0 bases and J by 5 bases, leaving 13 bases between them. CDR3 sequence (DNA): TGCGCCAGCAGCTTGGTGACCCTAGCTGGAGATACGCAGTATTTT. Protein: CASSLVTLAGDTQYF.

The rearrangement joins TRBV19 to TRBJ1-1; the D gene is possibly TRBD1 (6 bases). The CDR3 consists of 18 residues. Germline V gives CDR1 LNHDA, CDR2 SQIVND (reference sequence). The ends were cut back, 3 bases at V and 1 base at J, with 21 bases in the middle. CDR3 protein: CASSIGFIRTGWNTEAFF. The DNA for the CDR3 is TGTGCCAGTAGTATCGGGTTTATACGTACAGGGTGGAACACTGAAGCTTTCTTT.

This chain links TRBV4-3 with TRBJ1-2, with 8 bases that match TRBD1. This CDR3 is 14 amino acids long. V shed 0 bases and J 13 bases; nucleotides not matched to a gene: 10. Germline assignment: CDR1 LGHNA and CDR2 YSLEER. CDR3 region: CASSQEIRTGILTF. The CDR3 region has the DNA TGCGCCAGCAGCCAAGAGATCCGGACAGGGATTCTCACCTTC.